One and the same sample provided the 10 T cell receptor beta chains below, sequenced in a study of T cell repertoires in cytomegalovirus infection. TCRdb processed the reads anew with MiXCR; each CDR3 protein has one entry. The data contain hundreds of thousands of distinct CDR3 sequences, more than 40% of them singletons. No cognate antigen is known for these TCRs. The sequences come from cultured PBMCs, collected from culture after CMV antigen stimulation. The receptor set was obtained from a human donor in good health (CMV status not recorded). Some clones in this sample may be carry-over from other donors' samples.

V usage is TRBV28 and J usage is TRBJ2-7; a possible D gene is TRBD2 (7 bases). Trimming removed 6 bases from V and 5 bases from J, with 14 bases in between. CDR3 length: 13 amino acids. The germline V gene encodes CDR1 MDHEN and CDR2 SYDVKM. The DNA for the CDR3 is TGTGCCAGCAGCCCGGGGGGCACCAACGAGCAGTACTTC. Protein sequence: CASSPGGTNEQYF.

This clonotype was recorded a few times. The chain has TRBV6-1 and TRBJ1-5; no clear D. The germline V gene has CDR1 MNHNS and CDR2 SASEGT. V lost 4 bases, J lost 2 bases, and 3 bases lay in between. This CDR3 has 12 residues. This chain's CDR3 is CASSGGNQPQHF. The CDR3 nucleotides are TGTGCCAGCAGTGGGGGCAATCAGCCCCAGCATTTT.

The CDR3 is CASSVQSINQPQHF. CDR3 nucleotide sequence: TGCGCCAGCAGCGTACAGTCGATCAATCAGCCCCAGCATTTT. The chain combines TRBV4-1 with TRBJ1-5; D gene uncertain. With 5 bases removed from V and 3 bases from J, the gap between germline ends came to 11 bases. CDR1 and CDR2 (germline): MGHRA, YSYEKL. This CDR3 region has 14 residues.

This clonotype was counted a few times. The CDR3 loop is CASSRDRAGEQFF. The CDR3 DNA is TGTGCCAGCAGTAGGGACAGGGCGGGTGAGCAGTTCTTC. The chain has TRBV7-2 and TRBJ2-1; TRBD1 aligns across 9 bases. The V gene end was trimmed by 6 bases and the J gene end by 9 bases; junction bases not matched to a gene: 6. In germline, CDR1 is SGHTA, CDR2 FQGNSA. The CDR3 length is 13 residues.

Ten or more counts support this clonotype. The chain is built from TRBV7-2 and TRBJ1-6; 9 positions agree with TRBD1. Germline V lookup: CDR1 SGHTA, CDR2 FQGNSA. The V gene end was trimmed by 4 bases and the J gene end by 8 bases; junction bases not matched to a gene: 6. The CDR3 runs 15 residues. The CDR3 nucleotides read TGTGCCAGCAGCTCGGGACAGGGCCTTTATTCACCCCTCCACTTT. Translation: CASSSGQGLYSPLHF.

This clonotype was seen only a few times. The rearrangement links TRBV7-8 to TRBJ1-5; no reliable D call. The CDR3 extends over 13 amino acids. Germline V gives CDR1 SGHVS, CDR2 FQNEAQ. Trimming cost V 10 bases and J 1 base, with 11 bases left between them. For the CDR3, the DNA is TGTGCCATCGCGGCACACAGCAATCAGCCCCAGCATTTT. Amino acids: CAIAAHSNQPQHF.

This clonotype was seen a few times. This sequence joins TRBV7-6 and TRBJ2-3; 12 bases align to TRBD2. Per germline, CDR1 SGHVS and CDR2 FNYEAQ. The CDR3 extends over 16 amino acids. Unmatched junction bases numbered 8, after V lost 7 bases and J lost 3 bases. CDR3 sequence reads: CASTSGLAGGTDTQYF. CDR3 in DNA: TGTGCCAGCACCTCCGGGCTAGCGGGAGGGACAGATACGCAGTATTTT. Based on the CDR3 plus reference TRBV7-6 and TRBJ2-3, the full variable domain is GAGVSQSPRYKVTKRGQDVALRCDPISGHVSLYWYRQALGQGPEFLTYFNYEAQQDKSGLPNDRFSAERPEGSISTLTIQRTEQRDSAMYRCASTSGLAGGTDTQYFGPGTRLTVL.

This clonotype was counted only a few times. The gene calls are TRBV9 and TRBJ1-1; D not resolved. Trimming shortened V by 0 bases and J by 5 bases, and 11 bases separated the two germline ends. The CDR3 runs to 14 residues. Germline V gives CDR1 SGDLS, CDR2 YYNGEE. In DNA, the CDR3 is TGTGCCAGCAGCGTAGCTACGGCCGGTACTGAAGCTTTCTTT. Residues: CASSVATAGTEAFF.

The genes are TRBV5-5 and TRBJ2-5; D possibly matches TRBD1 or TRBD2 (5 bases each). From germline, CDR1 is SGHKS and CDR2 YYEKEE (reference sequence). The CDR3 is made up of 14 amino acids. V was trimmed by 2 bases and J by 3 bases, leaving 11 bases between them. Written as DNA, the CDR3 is TGTGCCAGCAGCTTACTAGTAGGGGAAGAGACCCAGTACTTC. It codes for CASSLLVGEETQYF.

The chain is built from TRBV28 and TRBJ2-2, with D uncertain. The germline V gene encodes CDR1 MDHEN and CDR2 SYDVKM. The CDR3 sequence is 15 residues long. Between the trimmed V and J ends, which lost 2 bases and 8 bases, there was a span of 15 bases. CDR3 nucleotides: TGTGCCAGCAGTTTAAGGCCAGAAGGTTTTGGGGAGCTGTTTTTT. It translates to CASSLRPEGFGELFF.